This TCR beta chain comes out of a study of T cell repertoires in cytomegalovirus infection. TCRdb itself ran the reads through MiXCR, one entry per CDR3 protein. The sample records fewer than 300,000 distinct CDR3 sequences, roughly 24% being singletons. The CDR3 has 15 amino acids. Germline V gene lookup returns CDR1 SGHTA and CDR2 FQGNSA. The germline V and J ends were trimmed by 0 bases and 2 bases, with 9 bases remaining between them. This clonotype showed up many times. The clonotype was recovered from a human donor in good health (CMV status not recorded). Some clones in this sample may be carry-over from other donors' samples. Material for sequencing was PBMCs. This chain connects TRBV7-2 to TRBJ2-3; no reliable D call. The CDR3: CASSLAGWPTDTQYF. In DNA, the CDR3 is TGTGCCAGCAGCTTAGCGGGATGGCCCACAGATACGCAGTATTTT. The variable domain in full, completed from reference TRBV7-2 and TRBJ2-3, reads GAGVSQSPSNKVTEKGKDVELRCDPISGHTALYWYRQSLGQGLEFLIYFQGNSAPDKSGLPSDRFSAERTGGSVSTLTIQRTQQEDSAVYLCASSLAGWPTDTQYFGPGTRLTVL.